These 16 T cell receptor beta chains originate from one sample sequenced in a study of cytotoxic CD8 clonotypes in ibrutinib-treated CLL. This table comes from immunoSEQ multiplex PCR, and its TCRdb copy is limited to in-frame clones, with some not included. The data show about 270,000 clones, 60% to 80% seen once. The material was PBMCs, obtained at disease progression, from a patient treated with ibrutinib. The receptors here all came from a human donor with chronic lymphocytic leukemia.

The chain uses TRBV11-3 and TRBJ2-5; D is possibly TRBD1 (6 bases). There are 15 residues in the CDR3. The V gene lost 1 base and the J gene lost 2 bases, with 11 bases spanning the gap. The V gene's germline CDR1 is SGHNT and CDR2 YENEEA. CDR3 region: CASSLVTGGQETQYF. The CDR3, as DNA: TGTGCCAGCAGCTTAGTGACAGGCGGACAAGAGACCCAGTACTTC.

This clone was picked up a small number of times. The chain uses TRBV27 and TRBJ2-7, with a possible D match to TRBD1 (6 bases). The CDR3 sequence is 14 residues long. Germline V gene sequence: CDR1 MNHEY, CDR2 SMNVEV (reference sequence). V was trimmed by 2 bases and J by 4 bases, leaving 12 bases between them. CDR3 amino acids: CASSLRQDGYEQYF. CDR3 nucleotide sequence: TGTGCCAGCAGTTTACGACAGGACGGGTACGAGCAGTACTTC.

The chain combines TRBV15 with TRBJ2-7, with D perhaps TRBD2 (5 bases). Germline assignment: CDR1 LNHNV and CDR2 YYDKDF (reference sequence). V was pared by 1 base and J by 0 bases, with 10 bases between. The CDR3 is 15 residues long. The CDR3 spells CATSRALGYSYEQYF. The CDR3 DNA reads as TGTGCCACCAGCAGAGCACTAGGATACTCCTACGAGCAGTACTTC.

The rearrangement uses TRBV9 and TRBJ2-1; D is uncertain. Trimming left V 0 bases short and J 7 bases short, with 8 bases between. The germline CDR1 and CDR2 sequences are SGDLS and YYNGEE. This CDR3 has 13 residues. This chain's CDR3 is CASSVDSRNEQFF. The CDR3 nucleotides read TGTGCCAGCAGCGTAGACTCTCGAAATGAGCAGTTCTTC.

This clone was observed a single time. This chain links TRBV5-1 with TRBJ2-7; D is ambiguous. Germline V CDR1 and CDR2: SGHRS, YFSETQ. CDR3 size: 14 residues. V lost 5 bases, J lost 0 bases, and 12 bases lay in between. The chain's CDR3 is CASRNDGDSYEQYF. CDR3 bases: TGCGCCAGCAGAAATGACGGTGACTCCTACGAGCAGTACTTC.

This clone was counted a few times. The chain links TRBV7-9 to TRBJ1-5; D not certain. Between the trimmed V and J ends, which lost 2 bases and 3 bases, there was a span of 5 bases. The CDR3 contains 13 residues. The V gene's germline CDR1 is SEHNR and CDR2 FQNEAQ (reference sequence). The CDR3: CASSLFPNQPQHF. CDR3 bases: TGTGCCAGCAGCTTATTCCCCAATCAGCCCCAGCATTTT.

The rearrangement uses TRBV27 and TRBJ2-7; D is possibly TRBD2 (6 bases). CDR3 length equals 14 residues. Germline V gene data show CDR1 as MNHEY and CDR2 as SMNVEV (reference sequence). Trimming pared 6 bases from V and 0 bases from J, leaving 12 bases between. The CDR3 loop is CASRAPGDSYEQYF. Here the CDR3 DNA reads TGTGCCAGCAGGGCTCCGGGAGACTCCTACGAGCAGTACTTC.

The sample holds one count of this clone. The V call is TRBV27, the J call TRBJ2-1; 13 nucleotides match TRBD2. This CDR3 contains 18 residues. From germline, CDR1 is MNHEY and CDR2 SMNVEV (reference sequence). Trimming cost V 6 bases and J 1 base; bases outside gene matches: 9. CDR3 sequence (DNA): TGTGCCAGCAGCCCGACGGGACTAGCGGGGATATCCTACAATGAGCAGTTCTTC. Its translation is CASSPTGLAGISYNEQFF.

In regard to this clone: The junction and the germline gene differ at one end; a read error may be behind it. This chain joins TRBV28 and TRBJ2-7, with 10 bases aligning to TRBD2. This CDR3 has 14 residues. Germline V gives CDR1 MDHEN, CDR2 SYDVKM. CDR3 in DNA: TGTGCCAGCGGTTTAGCGGGAGGACCCTACGAGCAGTACTTC. Translating it yields CASGLAGGPYEQYF.

J is TRBJ2-5 and V is TRBV5-6; TRBD1 agrees at 8 bases. Germline assignment: CDR1 SGHDT and CDR2 YYEEEE. CDR3 size: 15 residues. Germline trimming cut 3 bases from V and 2 bases from J; bases unmatched to any gene: 6. The CDR3 DNA reads as TGTGCCAGCAGCTACCGGGACAGGCCACAAGAGACCCAGTACTTC. This translates into CASSYRDRPQETQYF. The full variable domain, completed using reference TRBV5-6 and TRBJ2-5, is DAGVTQSPTHLIKTRGQQVTLRCSPKSGHDTVSWYQQALGQGPQFIFQYYEEEERQRGNFPDRFSGHQFPNYSSELNVNALLLGDSALYLCASSYRDRPQETQYFGPGTRLLVL.

This chain uses TRBV7-2 with TRBJ2-7; D unclear. Germline V gives CDR1 SGHTA, CDR2 FQGNSA. CDR3 size: 15 residues. Trimming took off 2 bases at V and 0 bases at J, with 11 bases between the two ends. In DNA, the CDR3 is TGTGCCAGCAGCTTATCAGTCCAGAGCTCCTACGAGCAGTACTTC. Translation gives CASSLSVQSSYEQYF.

This chain joins TRBV7-6 and TRBJ2-3, with D tentatively TRBD2 (5 bases). Trimming took 1 base from V and 2 from J, leaving 7 bases between them. Germline CDR1 and CDR2: SGHVS and FNYEAQ. This CDR3 has 14 amino acids. The CDR3 spells CASSLVGITDTQYF. CDR3 sequence (DNA): TGTGCCAGCAGCTTAGTCGGGATCACAGATACGCAGTATTTT.

The chain links TRBV27 to TRBJ2-7; TRBD2 is a possible D gene (5 bases). From germline, CDR1 is MNHEY and CDR2 SMNVEV (reference sequence). The CDR3 sequence is 15 residues long. V lost 6 bases to trimming and J lost 2 bases, with 17 bases between them. This CDR3 reads CASSPYTGIPYEQYF. CDR3 coding DNA: TGTGCCAGCAGCCCCTACACCGGGATCCCCTACGAGCAGTACTTC.

This chain links TRBV18 with TRBJ2-7, with 10 bases fitting TRBD1. Germline lookup yields CDR1 KGHSH and CDR2 LQKENI. CDR3 length: 17 amino acids. V was pared by 4 bases and J by 1 base, with 10 bases of the junction left unmatched. CDR3 sequence reads: CASSRGPGQGQSYEQYF. The DNA of the CDR3 is TGTGCCAGCTCACGAGGACCGGGACAGGGGCAATCCTACGAGCAGTACTTC. The whole variable domain, remainder taken from reference TRBV18 and TRBJ2-7, is NAGVMQNPRHLVRRRGQEARLRCSPMKGHSHVYWYRQLPEEGLKFMVYLQKENIIDESGMPKERFSAEFPKEGPSILRIQQVVRGDSAAYFCASSRGPGQGQSYEQYFGPGTRLTVT.

This chain connects TRBV28 to TRBJ2-7; TRBD2 matches 11 bases. This CDR3 has 16 residues. In germline, CDR1 is MDHEN, CDR2 SYDVKM. V lost 5 bases to trimming and J lost 0 bases; unmatched junction nucleotides: 6. CDR3 bases: TGTGCCAGCAGTCCTCGACTAGCGGGGTACTCCTACGAGCAGTACTTC. Translating gives CASSPRLAGYSYEQYF.

The chain is built from TRBV10-3 and TRBJ2-7; D possibly corresponds to TRBD1 (6 bases). The CDR3 contains 14 residues. From germline, CDR1 is ENHRY and CDR2 SYGVKD. Trimming stripped 1 base from V and 6 bases from J, with 13 bases between. DNA of the CDR3: TGTGCCATCAGTGAGTTGGACAGTCACCTCGAGCAGTACTTC. Protein product: CAISELDSHLEQYF.